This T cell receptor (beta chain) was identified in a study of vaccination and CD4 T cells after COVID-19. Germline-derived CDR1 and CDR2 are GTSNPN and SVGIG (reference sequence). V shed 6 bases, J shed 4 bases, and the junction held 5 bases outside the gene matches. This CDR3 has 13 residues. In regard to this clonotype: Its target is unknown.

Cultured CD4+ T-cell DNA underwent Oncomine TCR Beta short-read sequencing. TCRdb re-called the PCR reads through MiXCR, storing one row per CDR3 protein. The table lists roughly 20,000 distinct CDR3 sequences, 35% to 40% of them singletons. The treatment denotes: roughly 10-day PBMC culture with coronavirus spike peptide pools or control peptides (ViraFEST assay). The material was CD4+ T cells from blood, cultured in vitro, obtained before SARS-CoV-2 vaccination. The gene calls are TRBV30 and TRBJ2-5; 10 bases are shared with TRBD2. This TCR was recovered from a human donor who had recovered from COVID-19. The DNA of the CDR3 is TGTGCCTGTGGTACTAGCGGGGTAGAGACCCAGTACTTC. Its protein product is CACGTSGVETQYF.